The rows below give T cell receptor beta chains drawn from one sample of a study of blood T cells in healthy people across ages. TCRdb reprocessed the 5' RACE reads with MiXCR, giving one entry per CDR3 protein. Found here are over a million distinct CDR3 sequences, approximately 25% of them singletons; the top ten hold about 0.72%. The same specimen was also included in a second study, on T cells of mothers and their children.

Sequences were obtained from blood. The receptors shown here come from a girl aged 2 to 10 in good health. Both conserved end residues are part of each CDR3. Each record gives: D gene, J gene, clone size, V gene, CDR3 protein, CDR3 DNA. A D gene is named only where the DNA matches it firmly. Only part of the rows carry a size: once, few, many, or a class if the clone is expanded.

>NA|TRBJ2-1|few|TRBV29-1
CSVRGLTRLVDEQFF
TGCAGCGTGAGGGGCTTGACTAGACTAGTCGATGAGCAGTTCTTC
>NA|TRBJ2-5|few|TRBV7-2
CASSFGDLKTQYF
TGTGCCAGCAGCTTCGGGGATCTGAAGACCCAGTACTTC
>NA|TRBJ2-2|NA|TRBV9
CASSVSGLITGELFF
TGTGCCAGCAGCGTATCTGGCCTAATCACCGGGGAGCTGTTTTTT
>TRBD1|TRBJ1-4|NA|TRBV13
CASSFTGTASEKLFF
TGTGCCAGCAGCTTTACCGGGACAGCGTCTGAAAAACTGTTTTTT
>NA|TRBJ1-4|NA|TRBV7-9
CASSLNVVGDQEKLFF
TGTGCCAGCAGCTTAAACGTAGTAGGGGATCAGGAAAAACTGTTTTTT
>TRBD2|TRBJ2-7|NA|TRBV20-1
CSAIQAGGTIYEQYF
TGCAGTGCTATTCAAGCGGGAGGAACTATTTACGAGCAGTACTTC
>TRBD1|TRBJ2-5|NA|TRBV12-3/TRBV12-4
CASSIKQGETQYF
TGTGCCAGCAGTATAAAACAGGGGGAGACCCAGTACTTC
>TRBD1|TRBJ2-1|NA|TRBV20-1
CSAREQGMNEQFF
TGCAGTGCTAGAGAACAGGGGATGAATGAGCAGTTCTTC
>NA|TRBJ2-1|NA|TRBV20-1
CSARDTNRVIHEQFF
TGCAGTGCTAGAGATACGAACAGGGTGATTCATGAGCAGTTCTTC
>NA|TRBJ1-4|NA|TRBV20-1
CSAYRATNEKLFF
TGCAGTGCTTACAGAGCAACTAATGAAAAACTGTTTTTT
>NA|TRBJ1-5|few|TRBV20-1
CSARDMEAYSNQPQHF
TGCAGTGCTAGAGATATGGAGGCATATAGCAATCAGCCCCAGCATTTT
>NA|TRBJ1-5|few|TRBV12-5
CASGLVLQGYQPQHF
TGTGCTAGTGGTTTGGTACTTCAGGGTTATCAGCCCCAGCATTTT
>NA|TRBJ2-3|few|TRBV20-1
CSASPPGAPTDTQYF
TGCAGTGCTAGCCCCCCGGGAGCGCCAACAGATACGCAGTATTTT